A selection of T cell receptor beta chains follows, all from one sample in a study of blood T cell repertoires in COVID-19. Assay: immunoSEQ multiplex PCR; the TCRdb copy retains only in-frame clones and omits some. The sample lists roughly 250,000 clones, roughly 87% occurring once. Input material: peripheral blood. These receptors were taken from a man between 60 and 75 years old who had recovered from COVID-19. CDR3s include the opening cysteine and the closing phenylalanine or tryptophan. Fields, in order: V gene, J gene, clone size, D gene, CDR3 DNA, CDR3 protein. A D gene is named only where the DNA matches it firmly. Size is omitted from some rows. Given values are once, few, many or a class for expanded clones.

TRBV27	TRBJ1-1	.	.	TGTGCCAGCGCGGAGACTATTCGGGTGAACACTGAAGCTTTCTTT	CASAETIRVNTEAFF
TRBV14	TRBJ2-5	.	.	TGTGCCAGCAGACGGTACCAAGAGACCCAGTACTTC	CASRRYQETQYF
TRBV19	TRBJ2-6	.	TRBD1	TGTGCCAGTAGGGGGACAGCTGGGGCCAACGTCCTGACTTTC	CASRGTAGANVLTF
TRBV5-6	TRBJ2-1	.	.	TGTGCCAGCAGCTTGGCTGACTACCATGGTGAGCAGTTCTTC	CASSLADYHGEQFF
TRBV30	TRBJ1-3	few	TRBD1	TGTGCCTGGAGCGTTACAGGGGATAACTCTGGAAACACCATATATTTT	CAWSVTGDNSGNTIYF
TRBV6-5	TRBJ1-4	once	TRBD1	TGTGCCAGCAGTTGGGACAGGGGCCAGGCAAAACTGTTTTTT	CASSWDRGQAKLFF
TRBV28	TRBJ1-4	.	TRBD1	TGTGCCAGCAGGTGGACAGGGGGCATTGAAAAACTGTTTTTT	CASRWTGGIEKLFF
TRBV24-1	TRBJ1-2	.	TRBD1	TGTGCCACCAAGGGACAGGGATACTATGGCTACACCTTC	CATKGQGYYGYTF
TRBV27	TRBJ2-3	.	TRBD2	TGTGCCAGCAGCCTAGCGGGGGGGCCTTGGACAGATACGCAGTATTTT	CASSLAGGPWTDTQYF
TRBV5-1	TRBJ1-2	.	.	TGCGCCAGCAGCTTAGACGACAGGAACTATGGCTACACCTTC	CASSLDDRNYGYTF
TRBV6-5	TRBJ2-1	once	.	TGTGCCAGCAGTTACATAGACACCTTCTACAATGAGCAGTTCTTC	CASSYIDTFYNEQFF
TRBV11-3	TRBJ2-5	.	TRBD1	TGTGCCAGCAGCACCTGGACAGGGGGGCCCCAGTACTTC	CASSTWTGGPQYF
TRBV9	TRBJ1-3	.	.	TGTGCCAGCAGCGTAGTAGGGGCTGGAAACACCATATATTTT	CASSVVGAGNTIYF
TRBV9	TRBJ1-2	.	.	TGTGCCAGCAGCGTAGCTTCGGGGGACTATGGCTACACCTTC	CASSVASGDYGYTF
TRBV5-8	TRBJ1-5	.	TRBD1	TGTGCCAGCAGCTTGGGACAGGGTCAGCCCCAGCATTTT	CASSLGQGQPQHF
TRBV3-1/TRBV3-2	TRBJ1-5	.	.	TGTGCCAGCAGCCCAGGTTACAATCAGCCCCAGCATTTT	CASSPGYNQPQHF
TRBV15	TRBJ2-6	.	TRBD1	TGTGCCACCAGCAGTGACAGGGGGCAGGCTTCTGGGGCCAACGTCCTGACTTTC	CATSSDRGQASGANVLTF
TRBV12-3/TRBV12-4	TRBJ2-5	.	.	TGTGCCAGCAGTTCCCCTCTAGGTGTGACCCAGTACTTC	CASSSPLGVTQYF
TRBV2	TRBJ2-5	.	.	TGTGCCAGCAAAGGAGTCCAAGAGACCCAGTACTTC	CASKGVQETQYF
TRBV3-1/TRBV3-2	TRBJ2-5	.	TRBD2	TGTGCCAGCAGCCCCCTACTAGCGGGGGGCCAACCCATCCCAGAGACCCAGTACTTC	CASSPLLAGGQPIPETQYF
TRBV5-8	TRBJ1-5	.	.	TGTGCCAGCAGCCGAACCGACAGTCAGCCCCAGCATTTT	CASSRTDSQPQHF
TRBV7-8	TRBJ2-7	.	TRBD2	TGTGCCAGCAGCTTATTACAAGGGACTAGCGGGGGGTTGATAGGGCAGCAGTACTTC	CASSLLQGTSGGLIGQQYF
TRBV29-1	TRBJ2-7	few	.	TGCAGCGCCCACCAGGGTGCTATCGACGAGCAGTACTTC	CSAHQGAIDEQYF
TRBV12-3/TRBV12-4	TRBJ1-1	.	.	TGTGCCAGCAGACGATACCTACAGGGTCCCCTTTTCTTT	CASRRYLQGPLFF
TRBV18	TRBJ2-7	.	.	TGTGCCAGCTCACTCGCAGGGAACTCCTACGAGCAGTACTTC	CASSLAGNSYEQYF
TRBV7-8	TRBJ1-1	once	.	TGTGCCAGCAGCTCTCCCGGCGGGACGAACACTGAAGCTTTCTTT	CASSSPGGTNTEAFF
TRBV11-2	TRBJ1-4	.	TRBD1	TGTGCCAGCAGCTCCCGGGACAGGGGGTTTGAAAAACTGTTTTTT	CASSSRDRGFEKLFF
TRBV5-1	TRBJ2-3	.	.	TGCGCCAGCAGCTTGGAACAGATCACAGATACGCAGTATTTT	CASSLEQITDTQYF
TRBV5-4	TRBJ2-2	.	TRBD1	TGTGCCAGCAGCTCTCGACAGGGGGCTATCGCCGGGGAGCTGTTTTTT	CASSSRQGAIAGELFF
TRBV12-2	TRBJ1-6	.	.	TGTGCAAGTCGCTTACTCCGGGACAGGGGACTCCACTTT	CASRLLRDRGLHF
TRBV2	TRBJ1-2	.	.	TGTGCCAGCAGTGAAGTCGGGAACTATGGCTACACCTTC	CASSEVGNYGYTF
TRBV10-2	TRBJ2-2	.	TRBD2	TGCGCCAGCAGGAGAGGGGGGCTAGCGGGGGGCCACACCGGGGAGCTGTTTTTT	CASRRGGLAGGHTGELFF
TRBV9	TRBJ2-3	.	TRBD2	TGTGCCAGCAGCGTACCCTGGAGCGGGGGTTCCACAGATACGCAGTATTTT	CASSVPWSGGSTDTQYF
TRBV6-2/TRBV6-3	TRBJ2-5	.	.	TGTGCCAGCAGTTACAGCGTTGGGACCCAGTACTTC	CASSYSVGTQYF
TRBV24-1	TRBJ2-3	once	.	TGTGCCACCAGTCGGGACACCACAGATACGCAGTATTTT	CATSRDTTDTQYF
TRBV5-1	TRBJ1-1	few	.	TGCGCCAGCAGCTTCCAGGGAAATAGGAACACTGAAGCTTTCTTT	CASSFQGNRNTEAFF
TRBV28	TRBJ2-7	.	TRBD1	TGTGCCAGCATCCCGGGACAGGGTCGGAAAAACGAGCAGTACTTC	CASIPGQGRKNEQYF
TRBV18	TRBJ1-2	.	.	TGTGCCAGCTCACAGGGGCACAGGGACCTGCCCTATGGCTACACCTTC	CASSQGHRDLPYGYTF
TRBV27	TRBJ2-7	.	TRBD2	TGTGCCAGCAGTTTACTACGTAGCGGGGGATACGAGCAGTACTTC	CASSLLRSGGYEQYF
TRBV5-1	TRBJ1-1	.	TRBD1	TGCGCCAGCAGCTTGACGTTGGGACAGGGGCAAAGTGCTTTCTTT	CASSLTLGQGQSAFF
TRBV10-3	TRBJ2-5	.	.	TGTGCCATCAGCGAAACGACAGGGAGGCGAGAGACCCAGTACTTC	CAISETTGRRETQYF
TRBV19	TRBJ2-7	.	TRBD1	TGTGCCAGTAGTACGCAATTGGACAGGGTCTACGAGCAGTACTTC	CASSTQLDRVYEQYF
TRBV19	TRBJ2-2	.	.	TGTGCCAGTAGTAGCACTAGGAACACCGGGGAGCTGTTTTTT	CASSSTRNTGELFF
TRBV9	TRBJ1-2	.	TRBD1	TGTGCCAGCAGCAATCGGGCAGGGGGTTCAGTTGGTGGCTACACCTTC	CASSNRAGGSVGGYTF
TRBV9	TRBJ2-1	once	.	TGTGCCAGCAGCGTAGAGGGGTTAGGCGATGAGCAGTTCTTC	CASSVEGLGDEQFF